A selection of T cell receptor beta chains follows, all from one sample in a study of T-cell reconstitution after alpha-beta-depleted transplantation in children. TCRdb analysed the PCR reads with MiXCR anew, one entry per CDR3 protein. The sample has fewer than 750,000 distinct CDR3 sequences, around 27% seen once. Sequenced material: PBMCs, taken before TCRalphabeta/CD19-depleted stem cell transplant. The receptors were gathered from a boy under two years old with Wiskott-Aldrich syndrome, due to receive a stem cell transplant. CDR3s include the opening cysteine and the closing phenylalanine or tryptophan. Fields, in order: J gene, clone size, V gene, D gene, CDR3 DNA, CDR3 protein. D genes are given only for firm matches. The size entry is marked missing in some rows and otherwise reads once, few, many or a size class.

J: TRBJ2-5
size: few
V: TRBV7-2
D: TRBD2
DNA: TGTGCCAGCAGCTCTAGCGGTGCTCTCCAAGAGACCCAGTACTTC
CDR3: CASSSSGALQETQYF

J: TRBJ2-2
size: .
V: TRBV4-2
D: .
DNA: TGTGCCAGCAACGAGAACGCGCCGGGCACCGGGGAGCTGTTTTTT
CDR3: CASNENAPGTGELFF

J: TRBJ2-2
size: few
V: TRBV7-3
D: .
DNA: TGTGCCAGCAGCTTCCGGACACCGAACACCGGGGAGCTGTTTTTT
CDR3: CASSFRTPNTGELFF

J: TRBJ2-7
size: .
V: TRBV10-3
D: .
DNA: TGTGCCAACGACGTTCGGGATTACGAGCAGTACTTC
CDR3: CANDVRDYEQYF

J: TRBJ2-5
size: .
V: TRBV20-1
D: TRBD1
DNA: TGCAGTGCTTCTCGACAGGGTGAGACCCAGTACTTC
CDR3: CSASRQGETQYF

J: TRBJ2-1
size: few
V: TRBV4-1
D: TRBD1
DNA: TGCGCCAGCAGCCAAGATTCCGGGGACAGCTCCTACAATGAGCAGTTCTTC
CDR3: CASSQDSGDSSYNEQFF

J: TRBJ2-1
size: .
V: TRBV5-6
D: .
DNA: TGTGCCAGCACCTATTTTTCCGCCTTGGGTGAGCAGTTCTTC
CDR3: CASTYFSALGEQFF

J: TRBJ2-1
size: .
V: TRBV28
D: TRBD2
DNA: TGTGCCAGCAGTTTAAATGGGAGCGGGAGGAGGAATGAGCAGTTCTTC
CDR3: CASSLNGSGRRNEQFF

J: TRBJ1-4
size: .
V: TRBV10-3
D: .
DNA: TGTGCCATAGCCGGGACGCGAAATGAAAAACTGTTTTTT
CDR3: CAIAGTRNEKLFF

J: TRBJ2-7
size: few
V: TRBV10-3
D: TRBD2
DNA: TGTGCCATCAGTGAAAGTCTAGCGGGGCCCCTCGAGCAGTACTTC
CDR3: CAISESLAGPLEQYF

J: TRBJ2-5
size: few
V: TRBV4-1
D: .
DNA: TGCGCCAGCAGCCAAAATCGGGACCGACTAGTGGTCTCCCAAGAGACCCAGTACTTC
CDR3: CASSQNRDRLVVSQETQYF